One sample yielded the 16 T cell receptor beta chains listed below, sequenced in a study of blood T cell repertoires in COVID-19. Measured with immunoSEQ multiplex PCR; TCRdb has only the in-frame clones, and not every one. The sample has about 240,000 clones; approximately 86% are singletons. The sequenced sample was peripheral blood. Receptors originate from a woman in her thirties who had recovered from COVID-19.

The CDR3 reads CASSQDFGRPPDTQYF. CDR3 in DNA: TGTGCCAGCAGCCAAGATTTCGGCAGGCCTCCAGATACGCAGTATTTT. The chain joins TRBV4-2 to TRBJ2-3; unclear D gene. The V end lost 0 bases, the J end lost 4 bases, and 14 bases lay between the germline ends. Germline CDR1 LGHNA, CDR2 YNFKEQ. The CDR3 has 16 amino acids.

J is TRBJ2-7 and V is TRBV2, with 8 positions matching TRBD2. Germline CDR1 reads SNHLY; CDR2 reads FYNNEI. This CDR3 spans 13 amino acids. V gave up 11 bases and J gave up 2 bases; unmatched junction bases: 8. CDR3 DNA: TGTGCCTCGCGGGCCGGGGGGGCCTACGAGCAGTACTTC. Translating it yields CASRAGGAYEQYF.

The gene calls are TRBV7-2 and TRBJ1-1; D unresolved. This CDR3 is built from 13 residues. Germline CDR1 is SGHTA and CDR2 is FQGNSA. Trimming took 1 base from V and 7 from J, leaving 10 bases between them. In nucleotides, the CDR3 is TGTGCCAGCAGCTTAGGTAGAGGGAGTGAAGCTTTCTTT. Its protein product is CASSLGRGSEAFF.

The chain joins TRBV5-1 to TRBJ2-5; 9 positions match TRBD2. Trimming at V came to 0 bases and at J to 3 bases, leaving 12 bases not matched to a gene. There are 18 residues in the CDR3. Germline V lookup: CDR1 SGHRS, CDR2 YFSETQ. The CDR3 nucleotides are TGCGCCAGCAGCTTGGGACTAGCGGTGGGCTTACTAAAAGAGACCCAGTACTTC. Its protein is CASSLGLAVGLLKETQYF.

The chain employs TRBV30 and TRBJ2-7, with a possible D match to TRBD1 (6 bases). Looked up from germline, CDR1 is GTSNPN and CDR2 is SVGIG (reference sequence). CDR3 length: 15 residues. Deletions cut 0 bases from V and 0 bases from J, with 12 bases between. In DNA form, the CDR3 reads TGTGCCTGGAGTGTACGAACAGGGAGCTCCTACGAGCAGTACTTC. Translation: CAWSVRTGSSYEQYF.

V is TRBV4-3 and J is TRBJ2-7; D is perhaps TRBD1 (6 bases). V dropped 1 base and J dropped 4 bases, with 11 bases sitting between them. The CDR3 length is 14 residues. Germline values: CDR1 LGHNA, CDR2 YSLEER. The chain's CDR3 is CASSQGPRGYEQYF. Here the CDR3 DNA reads TGCGCCAGCAGCCAAGGCCCAAGGGGGTACGAGCAGTACTTC.

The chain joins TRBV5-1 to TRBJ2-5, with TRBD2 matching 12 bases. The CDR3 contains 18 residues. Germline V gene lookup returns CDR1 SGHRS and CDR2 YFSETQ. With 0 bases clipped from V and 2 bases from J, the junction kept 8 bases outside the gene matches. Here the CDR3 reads CASSLASGLAGRQETQYF. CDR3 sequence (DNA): TGCGCCAGCAGCTTGGCCTCGGGACTAGCGGGTAGACAAGAGACCCAGTACTTC.

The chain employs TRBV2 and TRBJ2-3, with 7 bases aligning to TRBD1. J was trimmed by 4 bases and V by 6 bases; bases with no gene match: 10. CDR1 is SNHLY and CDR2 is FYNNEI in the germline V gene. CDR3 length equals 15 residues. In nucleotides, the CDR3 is TGTGCCAGCAGAGCCGGGACAGCAAGTGCAGATACGCAGTATTTT. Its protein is CASRAGTASADTQYF.

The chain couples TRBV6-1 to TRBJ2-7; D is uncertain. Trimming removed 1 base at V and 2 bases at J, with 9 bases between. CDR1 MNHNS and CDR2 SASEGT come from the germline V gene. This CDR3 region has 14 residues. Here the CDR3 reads CASSEDRHPYEQYF. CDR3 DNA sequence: TGTGCCAGCAGTGAAGACAGACATCCCTACGAGCAGTACTTC.

CDR3 sequence: CASSENPWAAGATEAFF. In DNA form, the CDR3 reads TGTGCCAGCAGTGAAAACCCTTGGGCTGCGGGGGCTACTGAAGCTTTCTTT. The rearrangement joins TRBV2 to TRBJ1-1; D is perhaps TRBD1 (6 bases). The CDR3 loop spans 17 amino acids. Trimming took off 2 bases at V and 5 bases at J, with 21 bases between the two ends. Germline CDR1 is SNHLY and CDR2 is FYNNEI.

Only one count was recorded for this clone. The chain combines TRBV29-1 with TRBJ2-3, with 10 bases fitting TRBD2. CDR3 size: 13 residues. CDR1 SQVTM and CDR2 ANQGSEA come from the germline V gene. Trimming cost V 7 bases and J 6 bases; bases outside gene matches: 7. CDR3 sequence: CSASGGASDTQYF. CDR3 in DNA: TGCAGCGCAAGCGGGGGGGCATCTGATACGCAGTATTTT.

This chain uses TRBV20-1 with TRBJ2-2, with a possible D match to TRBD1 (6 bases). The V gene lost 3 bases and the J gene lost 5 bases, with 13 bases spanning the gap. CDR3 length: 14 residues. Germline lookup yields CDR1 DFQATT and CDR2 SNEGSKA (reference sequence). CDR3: CSASPLRGTGELFF. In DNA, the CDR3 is TGCAGTGCTAGTCCACTAAGGGGGACCGGGGAGCTGTTTTTT.

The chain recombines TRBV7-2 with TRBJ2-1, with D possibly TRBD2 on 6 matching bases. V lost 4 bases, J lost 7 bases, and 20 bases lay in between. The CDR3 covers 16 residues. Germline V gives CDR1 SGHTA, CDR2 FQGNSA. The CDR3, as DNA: TGTGCCAGCAGCTGGGGCTCAACGGGGGTTTCAAATGAGCAGTTCTTC. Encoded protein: CASSWGSTGVSNEQFF.

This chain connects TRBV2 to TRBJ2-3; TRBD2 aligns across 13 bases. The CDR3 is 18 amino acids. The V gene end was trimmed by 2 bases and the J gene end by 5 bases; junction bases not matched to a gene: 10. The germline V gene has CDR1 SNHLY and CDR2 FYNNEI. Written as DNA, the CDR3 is TGTGCCAGCAGTGAAACTAGCGGGGGGGCACTGGGGAGAGATACGCAGTATTTT. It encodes CASSETSGGALGRDTQYF.

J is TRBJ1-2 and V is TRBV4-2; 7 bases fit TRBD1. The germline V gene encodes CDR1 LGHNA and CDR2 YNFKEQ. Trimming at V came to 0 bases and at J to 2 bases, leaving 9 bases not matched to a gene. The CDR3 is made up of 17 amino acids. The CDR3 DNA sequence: TGTGCCAGCAGCCAAGATAGAGGGCTCAGGGGGAACTATGGCTACACCTTC. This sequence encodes CASSQDRGLRGNYGYTF.

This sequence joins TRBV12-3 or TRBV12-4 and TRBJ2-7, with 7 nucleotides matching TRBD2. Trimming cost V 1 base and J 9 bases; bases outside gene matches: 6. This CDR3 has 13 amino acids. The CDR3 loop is CASSLGGGDRQYF. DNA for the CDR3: TGTGCCAGCAGTTTAGGGGGAGGGGATCGGCAGTACTTC.